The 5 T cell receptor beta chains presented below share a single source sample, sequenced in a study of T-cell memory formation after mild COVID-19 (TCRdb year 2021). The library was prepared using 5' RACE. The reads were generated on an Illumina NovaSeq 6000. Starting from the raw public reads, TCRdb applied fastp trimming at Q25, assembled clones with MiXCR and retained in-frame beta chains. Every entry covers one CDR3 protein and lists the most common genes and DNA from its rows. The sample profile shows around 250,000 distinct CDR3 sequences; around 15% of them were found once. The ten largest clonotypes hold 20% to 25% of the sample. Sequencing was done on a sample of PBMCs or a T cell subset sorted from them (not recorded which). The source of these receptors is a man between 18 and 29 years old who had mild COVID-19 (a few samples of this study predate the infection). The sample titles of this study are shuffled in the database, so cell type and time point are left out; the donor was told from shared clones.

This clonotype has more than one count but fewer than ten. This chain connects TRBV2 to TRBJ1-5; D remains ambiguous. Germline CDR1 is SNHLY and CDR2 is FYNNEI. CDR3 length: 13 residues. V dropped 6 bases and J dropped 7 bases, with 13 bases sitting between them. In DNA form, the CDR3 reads TGTGCCAGCAGGCATACAGCGGAGCAGCCCCAGCATTTT. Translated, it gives CASRHTAEQPQHF.

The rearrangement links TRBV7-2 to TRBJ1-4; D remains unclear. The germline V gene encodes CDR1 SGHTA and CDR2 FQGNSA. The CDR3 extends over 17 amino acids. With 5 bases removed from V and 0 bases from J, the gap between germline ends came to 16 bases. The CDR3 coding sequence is TGTGCCAGCAGCCGAGAGAATATGTGGTCAACTAATGAAAAACTGTTTTTT. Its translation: CASSRENMWSTNEKLFF.

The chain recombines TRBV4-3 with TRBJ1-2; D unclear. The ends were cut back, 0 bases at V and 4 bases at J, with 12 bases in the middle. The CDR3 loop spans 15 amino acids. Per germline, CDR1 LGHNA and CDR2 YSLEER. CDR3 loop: CASSQEGGRLYGYTF. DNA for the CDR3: TGCGCCAGCAGCCAAGAAGGCGGGAGACTCTATGGCTACACCTTC.

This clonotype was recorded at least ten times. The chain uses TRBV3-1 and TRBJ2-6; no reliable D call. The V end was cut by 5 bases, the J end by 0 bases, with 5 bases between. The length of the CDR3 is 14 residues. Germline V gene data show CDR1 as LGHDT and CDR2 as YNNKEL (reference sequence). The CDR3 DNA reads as TGTGCCAGCAGCAGGATCTCTGGGGCCAACGTCCTGACTTTC. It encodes CASSRISGANVLTF.

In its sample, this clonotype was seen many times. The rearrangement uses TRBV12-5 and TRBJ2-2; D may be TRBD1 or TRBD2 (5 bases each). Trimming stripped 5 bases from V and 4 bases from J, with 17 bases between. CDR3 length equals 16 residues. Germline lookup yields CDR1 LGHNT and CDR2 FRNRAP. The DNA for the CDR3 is TGTGCTAGTGGTCCCCCGGGACGACCGATCACCGGGGAGCTGTTTTTT. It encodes CASGPPGRPITGELFF.